The TCR beta chain under discussion was sequenced for a study of pediatric ulcerative colitis. Overall study findings and caveats: A couple of patients had blood samples with substantially reduced template counts. Compared with controls, ulcerative colitis showed greater blood-rectum clone sharing.

This clone was counted a few times. Its matching antigen is unknown. CDR3 size: 15 residues. CDR1 and CDR2 from the germline V gene are MGHDK and SYGVNS. V trimming: 3 bases; J trimming: 5 bases; junction bases outside the gene matches: 10. The assay was run at survey level. Assay used: immunoSEQ multiplex PCR; TCRdb lists only in-frame clones, some missing. The sample holds about 64,000 clones, 86% seen once. This TCR derives from a boy aged 5-17 years with severe ulcerative colitis. The gene calls are TRBV25-1 and TRBJ2-7, with TRBD1 identical over 7 bases. The sequencing input was blood. CDR3 coding DNA: TGTGCCAGCAGTGACTCCCCGACAGGGTCCCACGAGCAGTACTTC. Protein: CASSDSPTGSHEQYF.